This T cell receptor (beta chain) emerged from a study of T-cell memory formation after mild COVID-19. TCRdb analysed the 5' RACE reads with MiXCR anew, one entry per CDR3 protein. The data hold about 430,000 distinct CDR3 sequences, with over 15% observed a single time. Germline V gene lookup returns CDR1 SGDLS and CDR2 YYNGEE. The V and J ends lost 5 bases and 4 bases respectively, with 21 bases between them. The CDR3 covers 17 residues. About this clonotype itself: Its antigen remains unidentified.

Broader study findings: CD4/CD8 balance characterized clones contracting day 15 to 85, and CD4+ skew characterized later expanders.

The receptor comes from a man younger than 35 who had mild COVID-19 (a few samples of this study predate the infection). Cell type and time point are not known. Sequenced material: PBMCs or a T cell subset sorted from them (not recorded which). J is TRBJ2-2 and V is TRBV9, with D perhaps given as TRBD1 or TRBD2 (6 bases each). CDR3 in DNA: TGTGCCAGCAGTGCCCGGACCGCGGGACAAGGCACCGGGGAGCTGTTTTTT. It codes for CASSARTAGQGTGELFF.